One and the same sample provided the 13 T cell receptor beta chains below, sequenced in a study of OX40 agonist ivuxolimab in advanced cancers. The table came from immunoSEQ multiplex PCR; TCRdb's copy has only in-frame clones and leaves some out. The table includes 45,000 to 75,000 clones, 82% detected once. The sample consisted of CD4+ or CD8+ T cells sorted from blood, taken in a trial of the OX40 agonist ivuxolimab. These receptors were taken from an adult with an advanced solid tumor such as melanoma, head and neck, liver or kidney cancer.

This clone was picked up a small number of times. In DNA, the CDR3 is TGTGCCAGCAGTGAAGCTCACAGGGGGCCATCACCCCTCCACTTT. This translates into CASSEAHRGPSPLHF. The chain couples TRBV6-1 to TRBJ1-6; the match to TRBD1 covers 9 bases. CDR1 is MNHNS, CDR2 SASEGT, per germline. This CDR3 contains 15 residues. V lost 0 bases and J lost 10; bases outside the gene matches: 4.

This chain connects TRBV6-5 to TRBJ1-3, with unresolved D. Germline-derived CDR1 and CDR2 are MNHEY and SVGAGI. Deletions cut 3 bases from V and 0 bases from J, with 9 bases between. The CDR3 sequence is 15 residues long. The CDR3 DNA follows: TGTGCCAGCAGTTATTCCATACGCTCTGGAAACACCATATATTTT. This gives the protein CASSYSIRSGNTIYF.

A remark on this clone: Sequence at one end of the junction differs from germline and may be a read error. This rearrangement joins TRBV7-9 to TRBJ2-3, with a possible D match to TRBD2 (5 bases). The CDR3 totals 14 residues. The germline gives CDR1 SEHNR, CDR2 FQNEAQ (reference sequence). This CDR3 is CASSSIGSRDTQYF. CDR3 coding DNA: TGTGCCAGCAGCTCCATAGGGAGCAGAGATACGCAGTATTTT.

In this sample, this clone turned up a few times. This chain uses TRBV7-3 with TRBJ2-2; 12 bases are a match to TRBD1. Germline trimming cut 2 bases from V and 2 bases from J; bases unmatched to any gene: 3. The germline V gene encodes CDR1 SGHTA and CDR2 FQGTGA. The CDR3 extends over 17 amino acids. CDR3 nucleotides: TGTGCCAGCAGCTTATGGGGACAGGGGGCTAACACCGGGGAGCTGTTTTTT. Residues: CASSLWGQGANTGELFF.

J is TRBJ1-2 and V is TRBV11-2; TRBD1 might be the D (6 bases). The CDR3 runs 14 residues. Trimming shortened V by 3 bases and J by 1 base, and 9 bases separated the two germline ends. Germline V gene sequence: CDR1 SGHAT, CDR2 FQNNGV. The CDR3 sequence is CASSLDSLNYGYTF. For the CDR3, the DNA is TGTGCCAGCAGCTTGGACAGCCTTAACTATGGCTACACCTTC.

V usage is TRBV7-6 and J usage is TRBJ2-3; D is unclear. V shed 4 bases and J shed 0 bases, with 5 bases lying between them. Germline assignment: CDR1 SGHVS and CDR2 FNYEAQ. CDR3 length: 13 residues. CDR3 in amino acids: CASSYQSTDTQYF. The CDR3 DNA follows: TGTGCCAGCAGCTACCAGAGCACAGATACGCAGTATTTT.

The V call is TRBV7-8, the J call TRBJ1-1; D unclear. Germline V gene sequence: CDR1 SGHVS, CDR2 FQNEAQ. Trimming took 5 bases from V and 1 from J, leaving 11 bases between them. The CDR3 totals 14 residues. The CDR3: CASSPQDTNTEAFF. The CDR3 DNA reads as TGTGCCAGCAGCCCCCAAGACACGAACACTGAAGCTTTCTTT. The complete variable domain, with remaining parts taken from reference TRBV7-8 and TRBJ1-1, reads GAGVSQSPRYKVAKRGQDVALRCDPISGHVSLFWYQQALGQGPEFLTYFQNEAQLDKSGLPSDRFFAERPEGSVSTLKIQRTQQEDSAVYLCASSPQDTNTEAFFGQGTRLTVV.

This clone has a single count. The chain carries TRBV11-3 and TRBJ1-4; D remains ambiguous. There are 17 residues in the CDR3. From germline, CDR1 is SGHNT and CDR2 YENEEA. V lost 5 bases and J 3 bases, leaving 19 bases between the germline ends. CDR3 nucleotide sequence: TGTGCCAGCAGCCTATCCGGGGTTAGGATAGCTAATGAAAAACTGTTTTTT. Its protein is CASSLSGVRIANEKLFF.

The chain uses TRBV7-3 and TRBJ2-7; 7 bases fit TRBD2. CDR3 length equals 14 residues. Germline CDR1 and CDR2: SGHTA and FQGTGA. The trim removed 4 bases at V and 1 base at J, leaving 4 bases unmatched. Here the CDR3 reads CASSSGGYSYEQYF. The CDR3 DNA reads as TGTGCCAGCAGCTCCGGGGGGTATTCCTACGAGCAGTACTTC. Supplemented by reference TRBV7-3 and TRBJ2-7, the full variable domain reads GAGVSQTPSNKVTEKGKYVELRCDPISGHTALYWYRQSLGQGPEFLIYFQGTGAADDSGLPNDRFFAVRPEGSVSTLKIQRTERGDSAVYLCASSSGGYSYEQYFGPGTRLTVT.

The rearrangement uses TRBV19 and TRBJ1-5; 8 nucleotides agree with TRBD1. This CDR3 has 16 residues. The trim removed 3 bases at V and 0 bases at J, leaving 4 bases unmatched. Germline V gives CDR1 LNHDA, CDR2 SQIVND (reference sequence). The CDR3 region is CASSILDRDSNQPQHF. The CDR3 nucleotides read TGTGCCAGTAGTATTCTGGACAGGGATAGCAATCAGCCCCAGCATTTT.

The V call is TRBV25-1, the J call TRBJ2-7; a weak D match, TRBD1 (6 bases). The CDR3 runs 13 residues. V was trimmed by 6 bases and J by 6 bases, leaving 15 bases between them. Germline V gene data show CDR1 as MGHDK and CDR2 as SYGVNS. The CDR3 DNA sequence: TGTGCCAGCAGCGAGGGGACACTGGGCGAGCAGTACTTC. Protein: CASSEGTLGEQYF.

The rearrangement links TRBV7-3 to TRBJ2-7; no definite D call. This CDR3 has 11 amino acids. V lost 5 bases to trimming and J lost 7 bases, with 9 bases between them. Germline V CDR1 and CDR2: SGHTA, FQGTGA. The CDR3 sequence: CASSARWEQYF. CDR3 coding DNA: TGTGCCAGCAGCGCGAGGTGGGAGCAGTACTTC.

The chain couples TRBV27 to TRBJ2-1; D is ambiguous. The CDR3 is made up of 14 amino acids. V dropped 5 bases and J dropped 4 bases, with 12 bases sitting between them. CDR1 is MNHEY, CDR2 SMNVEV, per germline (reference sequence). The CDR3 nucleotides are TGTGCCAGCAGTGCCATAGGAAAATACAATGAGCAGTTCTTC. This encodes CASSAIGKYNEQFF.